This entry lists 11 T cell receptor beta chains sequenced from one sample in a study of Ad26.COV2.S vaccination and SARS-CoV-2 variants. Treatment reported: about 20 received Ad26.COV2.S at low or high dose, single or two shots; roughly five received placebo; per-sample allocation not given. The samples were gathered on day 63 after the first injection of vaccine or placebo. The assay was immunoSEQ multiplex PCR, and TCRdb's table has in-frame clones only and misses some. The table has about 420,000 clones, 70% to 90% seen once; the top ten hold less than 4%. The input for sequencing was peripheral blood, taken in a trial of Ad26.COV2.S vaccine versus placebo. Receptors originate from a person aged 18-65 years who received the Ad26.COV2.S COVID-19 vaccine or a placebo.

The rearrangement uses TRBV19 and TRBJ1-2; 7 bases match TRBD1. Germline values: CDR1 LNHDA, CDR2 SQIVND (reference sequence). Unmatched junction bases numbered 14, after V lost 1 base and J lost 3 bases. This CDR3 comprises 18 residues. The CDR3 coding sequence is TGTGCCAGTAGTATAGTCCATCGGGACAGCGGGAGGGACTATGGCTACACCTTC. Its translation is CASSIVHRDSGRDYGYTF.

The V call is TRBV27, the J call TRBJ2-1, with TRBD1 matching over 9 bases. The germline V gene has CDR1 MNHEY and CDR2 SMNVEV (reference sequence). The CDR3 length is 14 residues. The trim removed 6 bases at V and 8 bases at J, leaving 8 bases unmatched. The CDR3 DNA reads TGTGCCAGCAGAATCCGACAGGGGGGCCATGAGCAGTTCTTC. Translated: CASRIRQGGHEQFF.

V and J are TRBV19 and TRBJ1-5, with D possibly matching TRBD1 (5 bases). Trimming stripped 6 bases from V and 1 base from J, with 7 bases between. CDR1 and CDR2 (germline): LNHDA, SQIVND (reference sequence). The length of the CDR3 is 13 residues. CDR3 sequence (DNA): TGTGCCAGTAGCCAGGGAAGCAATCAGCCCCAGCATTTT. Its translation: CASSQGSNQPQHF.

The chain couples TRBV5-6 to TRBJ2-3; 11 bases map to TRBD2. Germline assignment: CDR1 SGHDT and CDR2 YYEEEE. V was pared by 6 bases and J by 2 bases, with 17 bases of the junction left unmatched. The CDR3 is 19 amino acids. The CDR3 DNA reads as TGTGCCAGCACCCCCCCGGGGCTAGCGGGGGGCACGTCCACAGATACGCAGTATTTT. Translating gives CASTPPGLAGGTSTDTQYF.

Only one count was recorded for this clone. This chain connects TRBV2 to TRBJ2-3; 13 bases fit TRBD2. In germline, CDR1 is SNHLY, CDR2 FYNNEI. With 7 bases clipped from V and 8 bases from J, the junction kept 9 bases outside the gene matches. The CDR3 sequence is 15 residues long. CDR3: CASTFTSGGAGTQYF. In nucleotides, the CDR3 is TGTGCCAGCACCTTCACTAGCGGGGGGGCCGGTACGCAGTATTTT. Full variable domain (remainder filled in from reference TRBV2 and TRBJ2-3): EPEVTQTPSHQVTQMGQEVILRCVPISNHLYFYWYRQILGQKVEFLVSFYNNEISEKSEIFDDQFSVERPDGSNFTLKIRSTKLEDSAMYFCASTFTSGGAGTQYFGPGTRLTVL.

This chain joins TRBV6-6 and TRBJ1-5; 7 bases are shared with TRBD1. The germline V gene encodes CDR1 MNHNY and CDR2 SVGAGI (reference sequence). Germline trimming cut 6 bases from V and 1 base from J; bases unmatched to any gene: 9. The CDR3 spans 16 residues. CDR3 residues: CASRPRTGYSNQPQHF. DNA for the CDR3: TGTGCCAGCAGGCCCCGGACAGGTTACAGCAATCAGCCCCAGCATTTT.

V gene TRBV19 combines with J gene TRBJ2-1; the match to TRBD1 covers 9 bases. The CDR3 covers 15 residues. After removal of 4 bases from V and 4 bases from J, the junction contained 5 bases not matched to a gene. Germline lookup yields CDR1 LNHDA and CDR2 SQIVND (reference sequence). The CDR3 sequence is CASSSDRGEYNEQFF. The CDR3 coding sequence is TGTGCCAGTAGTAGTGACAGGGGGGAGTACAATGAGCAGTTCTTC.

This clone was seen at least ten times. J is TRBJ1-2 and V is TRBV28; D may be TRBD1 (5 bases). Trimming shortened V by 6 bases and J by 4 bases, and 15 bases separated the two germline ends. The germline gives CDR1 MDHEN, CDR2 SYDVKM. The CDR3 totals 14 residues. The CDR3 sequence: CASREGQVFYGYTF. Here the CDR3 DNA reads TGTGCCAGCAGGGAGGGGCAGGTATTCTATGGCTACACCTTC.

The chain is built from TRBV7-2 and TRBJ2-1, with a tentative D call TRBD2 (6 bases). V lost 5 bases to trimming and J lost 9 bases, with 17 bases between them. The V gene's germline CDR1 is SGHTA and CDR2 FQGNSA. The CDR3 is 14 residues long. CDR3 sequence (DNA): TGTGCCAGCAGCGGGCGCCTCCGGGGAGGTGAGCAGTTCTTC. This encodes CASSGRLRGGEQFF.

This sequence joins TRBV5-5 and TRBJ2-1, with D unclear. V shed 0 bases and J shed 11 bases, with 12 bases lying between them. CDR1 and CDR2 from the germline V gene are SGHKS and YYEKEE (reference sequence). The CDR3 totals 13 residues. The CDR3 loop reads CASSLDPLGQQFF. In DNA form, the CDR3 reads TGTGCCAGCAGCTTGGACCCTCTAGGTCAGCAGTTCTTC.

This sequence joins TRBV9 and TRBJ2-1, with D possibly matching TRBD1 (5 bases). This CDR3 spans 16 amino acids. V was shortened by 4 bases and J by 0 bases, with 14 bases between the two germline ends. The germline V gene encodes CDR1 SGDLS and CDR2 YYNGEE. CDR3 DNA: TGTGCCAGCAGCTCCCAAAGGGGTTACTCCTACAATGAGCAGTTCTTC. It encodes CASSSQRGYSYNEQFF.